This is a list of T cell receptor beta chains from one sample in a study of blood T cell repertoires in COVID-19. The method was immunoSEQ multiplex PCR; TCRdb's version includes in-frame clones alone and lacks a portion of them. In the table there are tens of thousands of clones, roughly nine tenths of which are singletons. The sample was peripheral blood. Receptor source: a woman older than 75 with active COVID-19. Both conserved end residues are part of each CDR3. The order of the fields is clone size, V gene, J gene, D gene, CDR3 DNA, CDR3 protein. A D gene is named only where the DNA matches it firmly. Size is omitted from some rows. Given values are once, few, many or a class for expanded clones.

abundance: -
v_gene: TRBV6-5
j_gene: TRBJ2-4
d_gene: -
CDR3nt: TGTGCCAGCAGCAGAGGGGGGGCCCAAAACATTCAGTACTTC
CDR3aa: CASSRGGAQNIQYF

abundance: -
v_gene: TRBV7-2
j_gene: TRBJ2-1
d_gene: -
CDR3nt: TGTGCCAGCAGCCTACGTGGTATTGATGAGCAGTTCTTC
CDR3aa: CASSLRGIDEQFF

abundance: -
v_gene: TRBV5-1
j_gene: TRBJ2-3
d_gene: TRBD1
CDR3nt: TGCGCCAGCAGCTTGACAGGGGATCCCCCAGATACGCAGTATTTT
CDR3aa: CASSLTGDPPDTQYF

abundance: -
v_gene: TRBV19
j_gene: TRBJ2-7
d_gene: -
CDR3nt: TGTGCCAGTAGTTTCGGCGGTGTTCTAGGCTACGAGCAGTACTTC
CDR3aa: CASSFGGVLGYEQYF

abundance: -
v_gene: TRBV27
j_gene: TRBJ1-2
d_gene: TRBD1
CDR3nt: TGTGCCAGCAGTTTACAGGGGGAATATGGCTACACCTTC
CDR3aa: CASSLQGEYGYTF

abundance: -
v_gene: TRBV29-1
j_gene: TRBJ2-7
d_gene: TRBD2
CDR3nt: TGCAGCGTTGCGGCTAGCGGGAGTAACCCCTACGAGCAGTACTTC
CDR3aa: CSVAASGSNPYEQYF

abundance: -
v_gene: TRBV15
j_gene: TRBJ2-3
d_gene: -
CDR3nt: TGTGCCACCAGCAGCCTCGTCGACGGGACGCAGTATTTT
CDR3aa: CATSSLVDGTQYF

abundance: -
v_gene: TRBV18
j_gene: TRBJ1-2
d_gene: TRBD1
CDR3nt: TGTGCCAGCTCACCGACAGGGACGAATTGGGGTGGCTACACCTTC
CDR3aa: CASSPTGTNWGGYTF

abundance: once
v_gene: TRBV11-2
j_gene: TRBJ2-3
d_gene: TRBD2
CDR3nt: TGTGCCAGCAGCTGGAACCCCGGGACTAGTGGCACAGATACGCAGTATTTT
CDR3aa: CASSWNPGTSGTDTQYF

abundance: -
v_gene: TRBV5-4
j_gene: TRBJ1-2
d_gene: TRBD1
CDR3nt: TGTGCCAGCAGCTTAGGACCGGGACAGGGGTATGGCTACACCTTC
CDR3aa: CASSLGPGQGYGYTF

abundance: -
v_gene: TRBV6-5
j_gene: TRBJ2-1
d_gene: TRBD1
CDR3nt: TGTGCCAGCAGACCCTGGGACAGCGAAGGCAATGAGCAGTTCTTC
CDR3aa: CASRPWDSEGNEQFF

abundance: -
v_gene: TRBV7-9
j_gene: TRBJ1-1
d_gene: -
CDR3nt: TGTGCCAGCAGCCCCAACAGGGCCCCTGAAGCTTTCTTT
CDR3aa: CASSPNRAPEAFF

abundance: -
v_gene: TRBV9
j_gene: TRBJ2-3
d_gene: TRBD1
CDR3nt: TGTGCCAGCAGCATGGGACAGGGAGGCGATACGCAGTATTTT
CDR3aa: CASSMGQGGDTQYF

abundance: -
v_gene: TRBV6-6
j_gene: TRBJ2-6
d_gene: TRBD1
CDR3nt: TGTGCCAGCAGTCCGACCGGGACAGGGCGATATGGGGCCAACGTCCTGACTTTC
CDR3aa: CASSPTGTGRYGANVLTF

abundance: -
v_gene: TRBV2
j_gene: TRBJ2-3
d_gene: TRBD2
CDR3nt: TGTGCCAATACGACTAGCTTCCGGGATACGCAGTATTTT
CDR3aa: CANTTSFRDTQYF

abundance: once
v_gene: TRBV5-1
j_gene: TRBJ2-3
d_gene: TRBD2
CDR3nt: TGCGCCAGCAGCTTGTCTAGCGGGAGTGCAGATACGCAGTATTTT
CDR3aa: CASSLSSGSADTQYF

abundance: -
v_gene: TRBV20-1
j_gene: TRBJ2-1
d_gene: -
CDR3nt: TGCAGTGCCCCGACATTGGGTGAGCAGTTCTTC
CDR3aa: CSAPTLGEQFF

abundance: -
v_gene: TRBV27
j_gene: TRBJ2-7
d_gene: TRBD1
CDR3nt: TGTGCCAGCCGAAAGGTCGGGACAGCCTACGAGCAGTACTTC
CDR3aa: CASRKVGTAYEQYF

abundance: -
v_gene: TRBV12-3/TRBV12-4
j_gene: TRBJ2-5
d_gene: -
CDR3nt: TGTGCCAGCAGAGGGACTTCGGAGACCCAGTACTTC
CDR3aa: CASRGTSETQYF

abundance: -
v_gene: TRBV2
j_gene: TRBJ1-1
d_gene: TRBD1
CDR3nt: TGTGCCAGCACCCCGCAGGGGGCGGGCACTGAAGCTTTCTTT
CDR3aa: CASTPQGAGTEAFF

abundance: -
v_gene: TRBV6-1
j_gene: TRBJ1-5
d_gene: -
CDR3nt: TGTGCCAGCAGTGAAAATACGGGATCCAGCAATCAGCCCCAGCATTTT
CDR3aa: CASSENTGSSNQPQHF